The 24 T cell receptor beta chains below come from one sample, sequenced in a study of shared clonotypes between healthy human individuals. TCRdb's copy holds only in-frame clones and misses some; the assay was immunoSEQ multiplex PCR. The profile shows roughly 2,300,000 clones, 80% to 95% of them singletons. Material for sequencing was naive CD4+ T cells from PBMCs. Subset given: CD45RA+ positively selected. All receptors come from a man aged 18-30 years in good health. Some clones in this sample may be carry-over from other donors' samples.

The CDR3 region is CASSPNRGGRETQYF. The CDR3 DNA reads TGTGCCAGCAGCCCCAACAGGGGGGGGAGAGAGACCCAGTACTTC. The gene calls are TRBV7-2 and TRBJ2-5; a possible D gene is TRBD1 (8 bases). The germline V and J ends were trimmed by 5 bases and 4 bases, with 17 bases remaining between them. Germline V gives CDR1 SGHTA, CDR2 FQGNSA. The CDR3 is 15 amino acids.

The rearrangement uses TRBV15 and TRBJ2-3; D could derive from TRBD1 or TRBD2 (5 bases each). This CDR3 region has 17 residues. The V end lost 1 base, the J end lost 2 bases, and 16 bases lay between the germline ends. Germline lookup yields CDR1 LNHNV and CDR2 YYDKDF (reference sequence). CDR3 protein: CATSRAGPYLNTDTQYF. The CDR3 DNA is TGTGCCACCAGCAGAGCGGGACCGTACCTTAACACAGATACGCAGTATTTT.

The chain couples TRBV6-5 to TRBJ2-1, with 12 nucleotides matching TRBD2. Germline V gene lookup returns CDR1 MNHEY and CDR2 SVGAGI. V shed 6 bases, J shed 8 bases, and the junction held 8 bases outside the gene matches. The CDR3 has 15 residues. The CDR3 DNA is TGTGCCAGCAGGGACCGGACTAGCGGGATCGATGAGCAGTTCTTC. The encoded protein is CASRDRTSGIDEQFF.

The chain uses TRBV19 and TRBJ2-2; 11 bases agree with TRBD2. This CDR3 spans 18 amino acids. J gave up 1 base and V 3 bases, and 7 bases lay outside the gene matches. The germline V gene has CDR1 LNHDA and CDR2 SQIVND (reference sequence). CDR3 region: CASSIGSGRVGNTGELFF. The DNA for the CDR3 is TGTGCCAGTAGTATCGGTAGCGGGAGGGTTGGGAACACCGGGGAGCTGTTTTTT.

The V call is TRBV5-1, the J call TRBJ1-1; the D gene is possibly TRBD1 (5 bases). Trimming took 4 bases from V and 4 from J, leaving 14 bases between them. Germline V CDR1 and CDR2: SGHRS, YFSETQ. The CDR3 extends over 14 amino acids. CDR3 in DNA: TGCGCCAGCAGCCTCCAGGGCTGGGCCACTGAAGCTTTCTTT. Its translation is CASSLQGWATEAFF.

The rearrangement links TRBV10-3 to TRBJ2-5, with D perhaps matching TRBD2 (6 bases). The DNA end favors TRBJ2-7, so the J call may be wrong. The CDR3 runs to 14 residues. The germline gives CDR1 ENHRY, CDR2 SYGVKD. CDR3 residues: CAISESGGSHEQYF. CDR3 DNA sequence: TGTGCCATCAGTGAGTCGGGGGGAAGCCACGAGCAGTACTTC.

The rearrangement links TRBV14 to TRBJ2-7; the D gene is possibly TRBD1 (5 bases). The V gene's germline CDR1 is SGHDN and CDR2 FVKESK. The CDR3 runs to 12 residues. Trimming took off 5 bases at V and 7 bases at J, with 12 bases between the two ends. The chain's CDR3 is CASSNTGGEQYF. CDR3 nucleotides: TGTGCCAGCAGCAACACAGGTGGGGAGCAGTACTTC. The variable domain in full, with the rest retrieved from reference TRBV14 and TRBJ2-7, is EAGVTQFPSHSVIEKGQTVTLRCDPISGHDNLYWYRRVMGKEIKFLLHFVKESKQDESGMPNNRFLAERTGGTYSTLKVQPAELEDSGVYFCASSNTGGEQYFGPGTRLTVT.

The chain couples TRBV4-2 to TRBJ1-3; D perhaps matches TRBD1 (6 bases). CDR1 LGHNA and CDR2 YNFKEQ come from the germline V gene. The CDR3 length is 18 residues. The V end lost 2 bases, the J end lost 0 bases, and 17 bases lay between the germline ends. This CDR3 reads CASSQPLRGANSGNTIYF. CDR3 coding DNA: TGTGCCAGCAGCCAACCTCTCCGGGGGGCGAACTCTGGAAACACCATATATTTT.

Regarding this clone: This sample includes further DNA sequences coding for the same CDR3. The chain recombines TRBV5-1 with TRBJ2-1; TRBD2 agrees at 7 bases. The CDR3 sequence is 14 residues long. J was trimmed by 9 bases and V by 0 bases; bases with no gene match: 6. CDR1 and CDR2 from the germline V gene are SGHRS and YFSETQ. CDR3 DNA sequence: TGCGCCAGCAGCTTGGATGGCGGGAGAGGTGAGCAGTTCTTC. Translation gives CASSLDGGRGEQFF.

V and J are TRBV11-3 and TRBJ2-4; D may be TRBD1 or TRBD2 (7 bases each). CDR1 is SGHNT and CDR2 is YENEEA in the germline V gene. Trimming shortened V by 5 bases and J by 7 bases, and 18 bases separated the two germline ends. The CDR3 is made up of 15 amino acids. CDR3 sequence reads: CASSLGGTAGNIQYF. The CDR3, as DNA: TGTGCCAGCAGCCTTGGTGGGACAGCGGGGAACATTCAGTACTTC.

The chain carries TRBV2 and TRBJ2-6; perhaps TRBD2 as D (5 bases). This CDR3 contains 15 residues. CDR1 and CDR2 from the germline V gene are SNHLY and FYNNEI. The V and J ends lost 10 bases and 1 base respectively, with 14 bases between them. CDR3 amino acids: CAIRPGFSGANVLTF. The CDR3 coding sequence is TGTGCCATCCGCCCGGGGTTTTCTGGGGCCAACGTCCTGACTTTC.

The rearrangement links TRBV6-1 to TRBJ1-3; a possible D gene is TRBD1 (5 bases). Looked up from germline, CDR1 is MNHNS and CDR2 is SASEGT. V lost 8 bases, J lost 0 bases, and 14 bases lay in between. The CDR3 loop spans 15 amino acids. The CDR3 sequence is CASLKPGTSGNTIYF. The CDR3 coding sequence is TGTGCCAGCCTAAAACCGGGGACCTCTGGAAACACCATATATTTT.

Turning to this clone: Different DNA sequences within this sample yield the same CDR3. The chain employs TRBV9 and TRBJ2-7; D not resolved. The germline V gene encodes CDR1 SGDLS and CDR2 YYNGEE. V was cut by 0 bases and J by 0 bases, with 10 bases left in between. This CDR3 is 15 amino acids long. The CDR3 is CASSVGRLSSYEQYF. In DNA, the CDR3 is TGTGCCAGCAGCGTAGGACGGCTTAGCTCCTACGAGCAGTACTTC.

The CDR3 nucleotides read TGCGCCAGCAGTAAGACGGACAATGAGCAGTTCTTC. This codes for CASSKTDNEQFF. V usage is TRBV5-1 and J usage is TRBJ2-1; D is unclear. The CDR3 is 12 amino acids. Germline V lookup: CDR1 SGHRS, CDR2 YFSETQ. Between the trimmed V and J ends, which lost 5 bases and 5 bases, there was a span of 8 bases.

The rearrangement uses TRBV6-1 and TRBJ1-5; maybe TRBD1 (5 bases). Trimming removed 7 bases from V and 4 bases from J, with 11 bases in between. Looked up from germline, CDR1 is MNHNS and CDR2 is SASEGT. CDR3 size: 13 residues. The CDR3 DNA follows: TGTGCCAGCATCGAAGGGGTAAATCAGCCCCAGCATTTT. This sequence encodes CASIEGVNQPQHF.

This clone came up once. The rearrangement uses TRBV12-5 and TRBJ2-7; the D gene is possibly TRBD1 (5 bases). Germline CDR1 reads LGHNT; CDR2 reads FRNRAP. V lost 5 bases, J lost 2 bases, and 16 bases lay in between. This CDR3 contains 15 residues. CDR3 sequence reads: CASGSPRDAAYEQYF. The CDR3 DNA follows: TGTGCTAGTGGTAGCCCCAGGGATGCCGCCTACGAGCAGTACTTC.

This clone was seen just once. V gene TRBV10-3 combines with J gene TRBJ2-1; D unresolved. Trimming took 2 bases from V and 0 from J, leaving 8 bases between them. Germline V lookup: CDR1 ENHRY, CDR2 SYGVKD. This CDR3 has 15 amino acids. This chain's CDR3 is CAISEPPSSYNEQFF. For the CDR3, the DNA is TGTGCCATCAGTGAGCCTCCTAGCTCCTACAATGAGCAGTTCTTC.

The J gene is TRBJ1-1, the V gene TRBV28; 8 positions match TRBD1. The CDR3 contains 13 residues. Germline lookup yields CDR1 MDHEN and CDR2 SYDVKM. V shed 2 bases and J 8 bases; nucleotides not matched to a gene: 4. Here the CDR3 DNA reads TGTGCCAGCAGTTTAAGACAGGGGCAGGAAGCTTTCTTT. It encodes CASSLRQGQEAFF.

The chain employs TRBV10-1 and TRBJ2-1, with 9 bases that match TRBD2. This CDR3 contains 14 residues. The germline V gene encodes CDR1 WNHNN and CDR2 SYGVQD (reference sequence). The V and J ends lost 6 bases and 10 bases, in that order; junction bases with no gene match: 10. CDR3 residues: CASRPGTSSSEQFF. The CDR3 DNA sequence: TGCGCCAGCAGACCAGGGACTAGCAGCAGCGAGCAGTTCTTC.

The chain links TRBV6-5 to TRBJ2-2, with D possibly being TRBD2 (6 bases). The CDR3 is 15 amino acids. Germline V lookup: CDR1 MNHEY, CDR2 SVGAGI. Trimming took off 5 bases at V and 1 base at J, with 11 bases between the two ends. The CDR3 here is CASSRDFLNTGELFF. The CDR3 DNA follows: TGTGCCAGCAGTCGGGACTTCTTGAACACCGGGGAGCTGTTTTTT.

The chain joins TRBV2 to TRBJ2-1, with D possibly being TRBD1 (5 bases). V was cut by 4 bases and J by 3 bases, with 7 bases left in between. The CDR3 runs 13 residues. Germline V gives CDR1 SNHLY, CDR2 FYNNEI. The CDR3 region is CASSVGLYNEQFF. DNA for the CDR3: TGTGCCAGCAGTGTGGGGCTCTACAATGAGCAGTTCTTC.

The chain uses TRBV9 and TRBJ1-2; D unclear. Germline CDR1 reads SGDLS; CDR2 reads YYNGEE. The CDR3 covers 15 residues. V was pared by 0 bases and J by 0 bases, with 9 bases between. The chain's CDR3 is CASSVGQQTNYGYTF. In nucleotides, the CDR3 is TGTGCCAGCAGCGTAGGGCAGCAAACTAACTATGGCTACACCTTC.

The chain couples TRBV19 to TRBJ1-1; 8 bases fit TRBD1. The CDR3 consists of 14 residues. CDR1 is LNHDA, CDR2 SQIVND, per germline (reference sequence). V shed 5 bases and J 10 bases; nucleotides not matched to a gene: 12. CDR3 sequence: CASSAQGASGRAFF. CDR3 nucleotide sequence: TGTGCCAGTAGTGCTCAGGGGGCTTCGGGTCGAGCTTTCTTT. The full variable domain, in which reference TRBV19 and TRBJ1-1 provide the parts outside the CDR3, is DGGITQSPKYLFRKEGQNVTLSCEQNLNHDAMYWYRQDPGQGLRLIYYSQIVNDFQKGDIAEGYSVSREKKESFPLTVTSAQKNPTAFYLCASSAQGASGRAFFGQGTRLTVV.

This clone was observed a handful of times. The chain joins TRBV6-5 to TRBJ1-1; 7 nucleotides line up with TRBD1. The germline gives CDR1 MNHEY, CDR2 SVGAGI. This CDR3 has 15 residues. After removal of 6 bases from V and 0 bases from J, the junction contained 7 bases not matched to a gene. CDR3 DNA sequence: TGTGCCAGCAGGGGACAGCCCGACATGAACACTGAAGCTTTCTTT. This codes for CASRGQPDMNTEAFF.